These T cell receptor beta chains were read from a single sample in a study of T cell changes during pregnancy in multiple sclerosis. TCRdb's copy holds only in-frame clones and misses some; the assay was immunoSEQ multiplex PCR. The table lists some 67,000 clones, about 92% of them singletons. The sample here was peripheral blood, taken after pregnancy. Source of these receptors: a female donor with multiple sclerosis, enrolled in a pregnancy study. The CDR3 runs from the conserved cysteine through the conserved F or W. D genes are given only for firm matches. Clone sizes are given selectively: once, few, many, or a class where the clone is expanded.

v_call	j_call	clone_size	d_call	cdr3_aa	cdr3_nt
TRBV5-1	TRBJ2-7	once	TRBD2	CASSFTGTTYEQYF	TGCGCCAGCAGCTTTACCGGGACTACCTACGAGCAGTACTTC
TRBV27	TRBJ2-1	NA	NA	CASSRRREYGNEQFF	TGTGCCAGCAGTCGACGACGGGAGTATGGCAATGAGCAGTTCTTC
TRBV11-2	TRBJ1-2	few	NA	CASSSWTDTNYGYTF	TGTGCCAGCAGCTCCTGGACGGACACTAACTATGGCTACACCTTC
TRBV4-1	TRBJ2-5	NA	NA	CASSQEPASGQETQYF	TGCGCCAGCAGCCAAGAACCCGCGAGCGGCCAAGAGACCCAGTACTTC
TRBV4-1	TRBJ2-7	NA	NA	CASSQGRASGTYEQYF	TGCGCCAGCAGCCAAGGTAGGGCCTCAGGGACCTACGAGCAGTACTTC
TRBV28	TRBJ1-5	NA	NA	CATREDGRGNQPQHF	TGTGCCACCCGGGAGGATGGGAGAGGCAATCAGCCCCAGCATTTT
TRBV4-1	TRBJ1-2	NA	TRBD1	CASSQFPRGQHGYTF	TGCGCCAGCAGCCAATTCCCCAGGGGGCAACATGGCTACACCTTC
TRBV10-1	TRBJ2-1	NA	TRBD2	CASSESISGSFDEQFF	TGCGCCAGCAGTGAGTCGATTAGCGGGAGTTTCGATGAGCAGTTCTTC
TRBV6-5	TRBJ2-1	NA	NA	CASGSNPGQYNEQFF	TGTGCCAGCGGTTCTAACCCAGGTCAATACAATGAGCAGTTCTTC
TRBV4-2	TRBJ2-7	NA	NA	CASSQVESYEQYF	TGTGCCAGCAGCCAAGTTGAGTCCTACGAGCAGTACTTC
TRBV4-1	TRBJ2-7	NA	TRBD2	CASSQGPLAASSYEQYF	TGCGCCAGCAGCCAAGGACCCCTAGCGGCAAGCTCCTACGAGCAGTACTTC
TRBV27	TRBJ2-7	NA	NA	CASSWSAGEGAYEQYF	TGTGCCAGCAGTTGGTCCGCGGGGGAGGGGGCCTACGAGCAGTACTTC
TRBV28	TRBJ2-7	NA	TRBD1	CASRGQGASYEQYF	TGTGCCAGCAGGGGACAGGGAGCCTCCTACGAGCAGTACTTC
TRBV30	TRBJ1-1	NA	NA	CAWKQGMNTEAFF	TGTGCCTGGAAGCAGGGAATGAACACTGAAGCTTTCTTT
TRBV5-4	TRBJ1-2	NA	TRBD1	CASSIRDSALTNYGYTF	TGTGCCAGCAGCATTCGGGACAGCGCCCTAACTAACTATGGCTACACCTTC
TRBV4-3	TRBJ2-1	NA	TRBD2	CASSQDFGLAGGRNEQFF	TGCGCCAGCAGCCAAGATTTCGGACTAGCGGGAGGGCGCAATGAGCAGTTCTTC
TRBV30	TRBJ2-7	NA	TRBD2	CAWSASGSNYEQYF	TGTGCCTGGAGTGCTAGCGGGAGTAATTACGAGCAGTACTTC
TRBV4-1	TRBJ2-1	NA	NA	CASSQEGPGEGVYNEQFF	TGCGCCAGCAGCCAAGAAGGACCAGGGGAGGGAGTTTACAATGAGCAGTTCTTC
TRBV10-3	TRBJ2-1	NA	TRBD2	CAISSRTAGGPEQFF	TGTGCCATCAGTTCCCGAACAGCGGGAGGGCCAGAACAGTTCTTC
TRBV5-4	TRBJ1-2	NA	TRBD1	CASSQGWDRGNYGYTF	TGTGCCAGCAGCCAAGGATGGGACAGGGGTAACTATGGCTACACCTTC
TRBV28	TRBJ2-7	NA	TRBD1	CASSKSDRVREQYF	TGTGCCAGCAGCAAAAGCGACAGGGTCCGCGAGCAGTACTTC
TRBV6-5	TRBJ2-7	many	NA	CASSWTHSGSYEQYF	TGTGCCAGCAGTTGGACCCACAGCGGATCCTACGAGCAGTACTTC
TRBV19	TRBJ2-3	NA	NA	CASRESTDTQYF	TGTGCCAGCAGGGAATCCACAGATACGCAGTATTTT
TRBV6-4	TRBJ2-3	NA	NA	CASSDSTGGGTDTQYF	TGTGCCAGCAGTGACTCGACTGGAGGAGGCACAGATACGCAGTATTTT
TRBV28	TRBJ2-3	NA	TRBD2	CASSLGIAGHLTDTQYF	TGTGCCAGCAGTTTAGGAATAGCGGGACACCTCACAGATACGCAGTATTTT
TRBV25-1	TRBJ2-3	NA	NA	CASSEPGVTDTQYF	TGTGCCAGCAGTGAACCAGGGGTTACAGATACGCAGTATTTT
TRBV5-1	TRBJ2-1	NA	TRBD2	CASSLDVGLAGGNEQFF	TGCGCCAGCAGCTTGGATGTGGGACTAGCGGGGGGAAATGAGCAGTTCTTC
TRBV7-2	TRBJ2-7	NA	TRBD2	CASSPGGSMSHEQYF	TGTGCCAGCAGCCCGGGGGGGTCAATGTCCCACGAGCAGTACTTC
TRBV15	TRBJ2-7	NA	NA	CATSRVLAQVYEQYF	TGTGCCACCAGCAGAGTTCTGGCTCAGGTCTACGAGCAGTACTTC
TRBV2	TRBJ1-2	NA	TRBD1	CARNTGDYGYTF	TGTGCCAGAAACACAGGGGACTATGGCTACACCTTC
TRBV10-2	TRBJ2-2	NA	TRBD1	CASSRQGVDTGELFF	TGCGCCAGCAGCAGACAGGGGGTGGACACCGGGGAGCTGTTTTTT
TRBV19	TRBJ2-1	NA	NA	CASSILGWDNEQFF	TGTGCCAGTAGTATTCTGGGCTGGGACAATGAGCAGTTCTTC
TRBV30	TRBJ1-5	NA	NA	CAWNRPNQPQHF	TGTGCCTGGAACAGGCCCAATCAGCCCCAGCATTTT
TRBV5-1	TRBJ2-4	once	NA	CASSPTGNIQYF	TGCGCCAGCAGCCCAACGGGAAACATTCAGTACTTC
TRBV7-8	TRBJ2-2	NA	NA	CASSFSYGEGGELFF	TGTGCCAGCAGCTTCTCATACGGGGAAGGCGGGGAGCTGTTTTTT
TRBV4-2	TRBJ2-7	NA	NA	CASSQAVGGYEQYF	TGTGCCAGCAGCCAAGCGGTGGGGGGTTACGAGCAGTACTTC
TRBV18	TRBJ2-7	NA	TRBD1	CASSPQNRQGNSYEQYF	TGTGCCAGCTCACCACAGAACCGACAGGGGAACTCCTACGAGCAGTACTTC
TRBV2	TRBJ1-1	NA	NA	CASRSELNTEAFF	TGTGCCAGCAGGTCTGAGCTGAACACTGAAGCTTTCTTT
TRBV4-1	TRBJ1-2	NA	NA	CASSQVYPPGNYGYTF	TGCGCCAGCAGCCAAGTGTACCCGCCGGGAAACTATGGCTACACCTTC